The T cell receptor (beta chain) described here comes from a study of blood T cell repertoires in COVID-19. Profiling relied on immunoSEQ multiplex PCR, and the TCRdb table lists in-frame clones only, not all of them. The table lists about 98,000 clones, about four fifths of them singletons. The CDR3 is 13 residues long. V gave up 5 bases and J gave up 0 bases, with 6 bases separating them. Germline CDR1 is SGHVS and CDR2 is FNYEAQ. Source material: peripheral blood. The V gene is TRBV7-6, the J gene TRBJ2-3, with D perhaps matching TRBD1 (6 bases). The sequence came from a human donor in a cohort sampled during active COVID-19. The CDR3 region is CASSGQSTDTQYF. CDR3 bases: TGTGCCAGCAGCGGACAGAGCACAGATACGCAGTATTTT. Based on the CDR3 plus reference TRBV7-6 and TRBJ2-3, the full variable domain is GAGVSQSPRYKVTKRGQDVALRCDPISGHVSLYWYRQALGQGPEFLTYFNYEAQQDKSGLPNDRFSAERPEGSISTLTIQRTEQRDSAMYRCASSGQSTDTQYFGPGTRLTVL.